A selection of T cell receptor beta chains follows, all from one sample in a study of T cell responses to AZD1222 COVID-19 vaccine. Sequencing used immunoSEQ multiplex PCR; TCRdb keeps in-frame clones, though not all of them. This table has about 100,000 clones, less than 95% appearing once. The sample consisted of peripheral blood, taken on day 0 of AZD1222 vaccination. The receptor source for this set is an adult in good health. The CDR3 runs from the conserved cysteine through the conserved F or W. A D gene is named only where the DNA matches it firmly. Rows give clone size only sometimes, using once, few, many, or a class for an expanded clone.

d_gene | j_gene | abundance | v_gene | CDR3aa | CDR3nt
. | TRBJ2-7 | once | TRBV7-9 | CASSLVGTQKYEQYF | TGTGCCAGCAGCTTAGTCGGGACACAAAAATACGAGCAGTACTTC
. | TRBJ2-5 | . | TRBV24-1 | CATSDGLETQYF | TGTGCCACCAGTGATGGTCTGGAGACCCAGTACTTC
. | TRBJ2-7 | . | TRBV5-5 | CASSYSVSYEQYF | TGTGCCAGCAGTTATAGCGTCTCCTACGAGCAGTACTTC
. | TRBJ1-5 | . | TRBV5-1 | CASARTYGGNQPQHF | TGCGCCAGCGCGAGAACTTACGGGGGCAATCAGCCCCAGCATTTT
. | TRBJ2-7 | few | TRBV20-1 | CSAGRGEQYF | TGCAGTGCCGGAAGGGGGGAGCAGTACTTC
TRBD1 | TRBJ1-1 | . | TRBV5-3 | CARSSPPGQGITEAFF | TGTGCCAGAAGTTCTCCTCCGGGACAGGGCATCACTGAAGCTTTCTTT
. | TRBJ2-7 | few | TRBV5-6 | CASSSRREQYF | TGTGCCAGCAGCTCCCGGCGCGAGCAGTACTTC
TRBD1 | TRBJ2-7 | . | TRBV9 | CASSPRDRAYEQYF | TGTGCCAGCAGCCCCCGGGACAGGGCCTACGAGCAGTACTTC
. | TRBJ2-7 | . | TRBV28 | CASSLSAVYEQYF | TGTGCCAGCAGTTTATCAGCCGTCTACGAGCAGTACTTC
. | TRBJ2-7 | once | TRBV19 | CASTSNRDGHEQYF | TGTGCCAGTACATCCAATCGGGACGGCCACGAGCAGTACTTC
TRBD1 | TRBJ1-1 | . | TRBV25-1 | CASRKTGVYTEAFF | TGTGCCAGCAGGAAGACAGGGGTGTACACTGAAGCTTTCTTT
. | TRBJ1-2 | few | TRBV2 | CANSRGYGYTF | TGTGCCAACTCCCGGGGGTATGGCTACACCTTC
TRBD2 | TRBJ2-5 | . | TRBV19 | CASSILPGLAGFGETQYF | TGTGCCAGTAGTATACTGCCGGGACTAGCGGGGTTTGGGGAGACCCAGTACTTC
TRBD2 | TRBJ2-3 | once | TRBV3-1/TRBV3-2 | CASSRSGGAPDTQYF | TGTGCCAGCAGCCGTAGCGGGGGTGCCCCCGATACGCAGTATTTT
. | TRBJ2-5 | . | TRBV6-5 | CASRATRGPGETQYF | TGTGCCAGCAGGGCTACTCGGGGGCCGGGGGAGACCCAGTACTTC
. | TRBJ2-5 | . | TRBV7-3 | CASSLGGPQETQYF | TGTGCCAGCAGCTTGGGGGGACCACAAGAGACCCAGTACTTC
TRBD1 | TRBJ1-2 | . | TRBV19 | CASSPGQGLYFGYTF | TGTGCCAGTAGCCCGGGACAGGGTTTATATTTTGGCTACACCTTC
. | TRBJ1-2 | . | TRBV7-2 | CASSLQGIYGYTF | TGTGCCAGCAGCTTACAGGGCATCTATGGCTACACCTTC
. | TRBJ1-2 | . | TRBV18 | CASSPRQGEGYTF | TGTGCCAGCTCACCTCGTCAGGGTGAAGGCTACACCTTC
. | TRBJ1-2 | . | TRBV25-1 | CASRGVNYGYTF | TGTGCCAGCAGGGGCGTTAACTATGGCTACACCTTC
. | TRBJ2-1 | . | TRBV7-9 | CASSLGTAYNEQFF | TGTGCCAGCAGCTTAGGAACAGCCTACAATGAGCAGTTCTTC
. | TRBJ1-6 | . | TRBV7-2 | CASSLDTPSSYNSPLHF | TGTGCCAGCAGCTTAGACACCCCGAGCTCCTATAATTCACCCCTCCACTTT
TRBD2 | TRBJ2-1 | . | TRBV30 | CAWGLAGNSYNEQFF | TGTGCCTGGGGACTAGCGGGGAACTCCTACAATGAGCAGTTCTTC
. | TRBJ1-6 | . | TRBV5-4 | CASSSKAVDSPLHF | TGTGCCAGCAGCTCCAAGGCAGTGGATTCACCCCTCCACTTT
. | TRBJ1-5 | once | TRBV28 | CASSSEAGRPINQPQHF | TGTGCCAGCAGTTCGGAGGCAGGGAGACCAATAAATCAGCCCCAGCATTTT
. | TRBJ2-7 | . | TRBV20-1 | CSAGRGGGMYF | TGCAGTGCTGGCAGAGGGGGGGGAATGTACTTC
TRBD1 | TRBJ2-5 | . | TRBV7-9 | CASSLEGTGQETQYF | TGTGCCAGCAGCTTAGAAGGGACAGGGCAAGAGACCCAGTACTTC
. | TRBJ2-3 | . | TRBV7-2 | CASSPQAGTDTQYF | TGTGCCAGCAGCCCACAGGCTGGCACAGATACGCAGTATTTT
TRBD2 | TRBJ2-3 | . | TRBV24-1 | CATGTGTSGAYTQYF | TGTGCCACCGGTACCGGGACTAGCGGGGCTTATACGCAGTATTTT
TRBD1 | TRBJ1-2 | . | TRBV27 | CASSSLDRAHDGYTF | TGTGCCAGCAGTTCACTGGACAGGGCCCATGATGGCTACACCTTC
TRBD2 | TRBJ2-7 | . | TRBV19 | CASSPRGSSYEQYF | TGTGCCAGTAGTCCGCGGGGGAGCTCCTACGAGCAGTACTTC
. | TRBJ1-6 | . | TRBV10-3 | CAIREGPDNSPLHF | TGTGCCATCAGAGAGGGACCGGATAATTCACCCCTCCACTTT
. | TRBJ1-3 | once | TRBV7-9 | CASSLVGGTGNTIYF | TGTGCCAGCAGCTTAGTTGGTGGAACTGGAAACACCATATATTTT
TRBD1 | TRBJ1-1 | . | TRBV27 | CASSVGTGIEAFF | TGTGCCAGCAGTGTCGGGACAGGGATTGAAGCTTTCTTT
. | TRBJ1-1 | . | TRBV27 | CASSPLEGMNTEAFF | TGTGCCAGCAGCCCCTTAGAGGGCATGAACACTGAAGCTTTCTTT
. | TRBJ1-6 | . | TRBV6-5 | CASSSRQAGENSPLHF | TGTGCCAGCAGTTCACGTCAGGCAGGGGAAAATTCACCCCTCCACTTT
. | TRBJ1-1 | . | TRBV12-3/TRBV12-4 | CASSSGAEMVF | TGTGCCAGCAGTTCCGGGGCGGAGATGGTCTTT
. | TRBJ1-1 | . | TRBV19 | CASSMVRTEAFF | TGTGCCAGTAGTATGGTTCGCACTGAAGCTTTCTTT
. | TRBJ2-7 | . | TRBV6-6 | CASSSPGAHEQYF | TGTGCCAGCAGCTCCCCGGGGGCCCACGAGCAGTACTTC
TRBD1 | TRBJ1-4 | . | TRBV5-5 | CASSQGTGDEKLFF | TGTGCCAGCAGCCAAGGGACAGGGGATGAAAAACTGTTTTTT
. | TRBJ1-1 | . | TRBV5-4 | CASSSRRRGTEAFF | TGTGCCAGCAGCTCTAGACGGCGGGGCACTGAAGCTTTCTTT
. | TRBJ2-3 | . | TRBV2 | CASSERTDTQYF | TGTGCCAGCAGTGAACGGACAGATACGCAGTATTTT
. | TRBJ1-4 | few | TRBV5-5 | CASSFMATNEKLFF | TGTGCCAGCAGCTTTATGGCAACTAATGAAAAACTGTTTTTT
. | TRBJ2-5 | . | TRBV10-3 | CAISELSPGETQYF | TGTGCCATCAGTGAACTTTCCCCGGGAGAGACCCAGTACTTC
. | TRBJ1-5 | . | TRBV19 | CASSIGVGNQPQHF | TGTGCCAGTAGTATAGGGGTCGGCAATCAGCCCCAGCATTTT
. | TRBJ2-7 | . | TRBV12-3/TRBV12-4 | CASRTGSYEQYF | TGTGCCAGCCGCACAGGGTCCTACGAGCAGTACTTC
. | TRBJ2-3 | . | TRBV12-3/TRBV12-4 | CASILIGQKKQYF | TGTGCCAGCATTCTCATAGGACAGAAAAAGCAGTATTTT
. | TRBJ1-5 | . | TRBV7-9 | CASSLQDSNQPQHF | TGTGCCAGCAGCTTACAGGATAGCAATCAGCCCCAGCATTTT
. | TRBJ2-2 | . | TRBV28 | CASSFGGVPGELFF | TGTGCCAGCAGTTTTGGAGGTGTCCCCGGGGAGCTGTTTTTT